This note documents a single T cell receptor beta chain sequence. This sample is drawn from a study of OX40 agonist ivuxolimab in advanced cancers. Germline V gene data show CDR1 as SGHRS and CDR2 as YFSETQ. V was clipped by 2 bases and J by 0 bases, with 8 bases between them. The CDR3 has 15 residues. Clones were sequenced by immunoSEQ multiplex PCR, and TCRdb holds only the in-frame ones, with some missing. Of 75,000 to 100,000 clones listed, approximately 88% are singletons. Sample: CD4+ or CD8+ T cells sorted from blood, taken in a trial of the OX40 agonist ivuxolimab. V and J are TRBV5-1 and TRBJ2-2, with a possible D match to TRBD1 (6 bases). The receptor was isolated from an adult with an advanced solid tumor such as melanoma, head and neck, liver or kidney cancer. The CDR3 DNA reads as TGCGCCAGCAGCTTTGGGGGCACGAACACCGGGGAGCTGTTTTTT. It translates to CASSFGGTNTGELFF.